A selection of T cell receptor beta chains follows, all from one sample in a study of T-cell reconstitution after alpha-beta-depleted transplantation in children. TCRdb re-called the PCR reads with MiXCR, one entry per CDR3 protein. The repertoire holds hundreds of thousands of distinct CDR3 sequences, with 16% as singletons. Material: PBMCs from the stem cell graft donor, obtained from the stem cell graft. The receptors come from a human donor who donated a stem cell graft to a child with acute myeloid leukemia. Both conserved end residues are part of each CDR3. Fields, in order: D gene, V gene, J gene, clone size, CDR3 protein, CDR3 DNA. D genes are given only for firm matches. Where a row states a size, it is once, few, many or the class of an expanded clone; other rows omit it.

d_call: -; v_call: TRBV7-2; j_call: TRBJ2-5; clone_size: many; cdr3_aa: CASSLVGAVQETQYF; cdr3_nt: TGTGCCAGCAGCTTAGTTGGGGCAGTCCAAGAGACCCAGTACTTC
d_call: TRBD1; v_call: TRBV4-1; j_call: TRBJ1-2; clone_size: few; cdr3_aa: CASSQEGQGGYTF; cdr3_nt: TGCGCCAGCAGCCAAGAAGGACAGGGGGGCTACACCTTC
d_call: TRBD1; v_call: TRBV5-1; j_call: TRBJ1-1; clone_size: -; cdr3_aa: CASSRDRPLGGTEAFF; cdr3_nt: TGCGCCAGCAGCCGGGACAGGCCCTTGGGCGGCACTGAAGCTTTCTTT
d_call: -; v_call: TRBV24-1; j_call: TRBJ2-3; clone_size: -; cdr3_aa: CATGLGADTQYF; cdr3_nt: TGTGCCACTGGACTGGGCGCAGATACGCAGTATTTT
d_call: TRBD1; v_call: TRBV29-1; j_call: TRBJ2-1; clone_size: many; cdr3_aa: CSVEGGTDSYNEQFF; cdr3_nt: TGCAGCGTTGAAGGTGGGACAGACTCCTACAATGAGCAGTTCTTC
d_call: -; v_call: TRBV28; j_call: TRBJ1-1; clone_size: -; cdr3_aa: CASSLVNWDTEAFF; cdr3_nt: TGTGCCAGCAGTTTGGTCAATTGGGACACTGAAGCTTTCTTT
d_call: -; v_call: TRBV20-1; j_call: TRBJ1-1; clone_size: -; cdr3_aa: CSASLVRVSTEAFF; cdr3_nt: TGCAGTGCTAGCTTGGTAAGGGTGAGCACTGAAGCTTTCTTT
d_call: -; v_call: TRBV20-1; j_call: TRBJ2-1; clone_size: many; cdr3_aa: CSARGRGSYNEQFF; cdr3_nt: TGCAGTGCTAGAGGTAGGGGTTCGTACAATGAGCAGTTCTTC
d_call: TRBD1; v_call: TRBV19; j_call: TRBJ1-6; clone_size: -; cdr3_aa: CASSIPTGGNSPLHF; cdr3_nt: TGTGCCAGTAGTATACCGACAGGGGGGAATTCACCCCTCCACTTT
d_call: TRBD1; v_call: TRBV2; j_call: TRBJ2-3; clone_size: -; cdr3_aa: CASSEGQGASTDTQYF; cdr3_nt: TGTGCCAGCAGTGAAGGGCAGGGGGCCAGCACAGATACGCAGTATTTT
d_call: -; v_call: TRBV20-1; j_call: TRBJ2-2; clone_size: few; cdr3_aa: CSASNFARGRRAGELFF; cdr3_nt: -
d_call: -; v_call: TRBV5-1; j_call: TRBJ2-1; clone_size: few; cdr3_aa: CASSPVASYNEQFF; cdr3_nt: TGCGCCAGCAGCCCCGTTGCGTCCTACAATGAGCAGTTCTTC